A single sample is the source of the 9 T cell receptor beta chains below, sequenced in a study of shared clonotypes between healthy human individuals. Naivety among CD8 cells was defined by CD45RO negativity and positive CCR7 selection, thereby excluding terminally differentiated effector memory CD45RA+ cells. Sequencing was performed with immunoSEQ multiplex PCR; in TCRdb, only in-frame clones are kept and a portion is missing. The profile shows some 2 million clones, about 94% of them singletons. The specimen was naive CD8+ T cells sorted from blood. Every receptor here comes from a man younger than 35 in good health.

This chain uses TRBV27 with TRBJ2-7, with D possibly TRBD2 on 5 matching bases. Looked up from germline, CDR1 is MNHEY and CDR2 is SMNVEV (reference sequence). The CDR3 sequence is 16 residues long. The V gene lost 0 bases and the J gene lost 2 bases, with 14 bases spanning the gap. This chain's CDR3 is CASSLSAKMRAYEQYF. For the CDR3, the DNA is TGTGCCAGCAGTTTATCTGCTAAAATGAGGGCCTACGAGCAGTACTTC.

This clone was seen once. The DNA is left out, because the CDR3 cannot be placed on it with certainty; the CDR3 is given as TCRdb lists it. This chain uses TRBV28 with TRBJ2-3; the table calls TRBD1, which could not be checked here. The CDR3 is made up of 15 amino acids, end residues included. From germline, CDR1 is MDHEN and CDR2 SYDVKM. This CDR3 reads CASILGAGLGDTQYF.

The chain joins TRBV5-1 to TRBJ2-1; no definite D call. The germline gives CDR1 SGHRS, CDR2 YFSETQ. CDR3 size: 14 residues. Trimming shortened V by 1 base and J by 6 bases, and 11 bases separated the two germline ends. The CDR3 reads CASSLSDMINEQFF. The CDR3 coding sequence is TGCGCCAGCAGCTTGAGCGACATGATCAATGAGCAGTTCTTC. Supplemented by reference TRBV5-1 and TRBJ2-1, the full variable domain reads KAGVTQTPRYLIKTRGQQVTLSCSPISGHRSVSWYQQTPGQGLQFLFEYFSETQRNKGNFPGRFSGRQFSNSRSEMNVSTLELGDSALYLCASSLSDMINEQFFGPGTRLTVL.

V gene TRBV28 combines with J gene TRBJ2-5; TRBD2 matches 9 bases. The CDR3 sequence is 16 residues long. Per the germline V gene, CDR1 is MDHEN and CDR2 is SYDVKM. V shed 1 base, J shed 2 bases, and the junction held 5 bases outside the gene matches. CDR3 coding DNA: TGTGCCAGCAGTTTATATGCGGGGGGGGTTCAAGAGACCCAGTACTTC. Amino acid sequence: CASSLYAGGVQETQYF. Supplemented by reference TRBV28 and TRBJ2-5, the full variable domain reads DVKVTQSSRYLVKRTGEKVFLECVQDMDHENMFWYRQDPGLGLRLIYFSYDVKMKEKGDIPEGYSVSREKKERFSLILESASTNQTSMYLCASSLYAGGVQETQYFGPGTRLLVL.

This clone occurred a few times. The same CDR3 also results from other DNA sequences found in this sample. The chain's CDR3 is CASSFGTSYEQYF. CDR3 bases: TGTGCCAGCAGTTTTGGCACCTCCTACGAGCAGTACTTC. The J gene is TRBJ2-7, the V gene TRBV27; D remains ambiguous. V lost 3 bases and J lost 0, with 6 bases in between. Germline CDR1 MNHEY, CDR2 SMNVEV (reference sequence). This CDR3 has 13 amino acids.

The rearrangement links TRBV2 to TRBJ1-2; D gene unclear. Germline lookup yields CDR1 SNHLY and CDR2 FYNNEI. With 6 bases removed from V and 2 bases from J, the gap between germline ends came to 16 bases. The CDR3 has 15 residues. The CDR3 DNA is TGTGCCAGCAGGACGGTTGGGATAGAGAACTATGGCTACACCTTC. Its protein product is CASRTVGIENYGYTF.

The gene calls are TRBV4-1 and TRBJ2-7, with 9 bases that match TRBD1. With V trimmed by 3 bases and J by 2 bases, 5 bases remained unmatched. Germline assignment: CDR1 MGHRA and CDR2 YSYEKL. This CDR3 spans 15 amino acids. The DNA for the CDR3 is TGCGCCAGCAGCCACAGGACAGGGGACACCTACGAGCAGTACTTC. The encoded protein is CASSHRTGDTYEQYF.

The rearrangement uses TRBV30 and TRBJ1-4; 7 nucleotides align to TRBD1. Germline V lookup: CDR1 GTSNPN, CDR2 SVGIG (reference sequence). The CDR3 contains 14 residues. V gave up 3 bases and J gave up 6 bases; unmatched junction bases: 7. CDR3 in DNA: TGTGCCTGGAGCGCACAGGGGACGGATGAAAAACTGTTTTTT. The encoded protein is CAWSAQGTDEKLFF.

This rearrangement joins TRBV28 to TRBJ1-2, with 7 bases aligning to TRBD1. CDR1 and CDR2 from the germline V gene are MDHEN and SYDVKM. CDR3 length: 16 amino acids. V was clipped by 9 bases and J by 1 base; unmatched bases: 14. The chain's CDR3 is CASRGRGGLSNYGYTF. In DNA form, the CDR3 reads TGTGCCAGTAGGGGGCGCGGGGGGCTGAGTAACTATGGCTACACCTTC.